The TCR beta chain described here comes from a study of cytomegalovirus exposure and HLA in healthy donors. Study findings and constraints: Some V segments, TRBV6-2 and TRBV6-3 among them, were indistinguishable and were therefore excluded.

The PCR was carried out with 60 Vbeta primers and 13 Jbeta primers. The table came from immunoSEQ multiplex PCR; TCRdb's copy has only in-frame clones and leaves some out. The repertoire holds 130,000 to 150,000 clones, with 55% to 80% as singletons. CDR1 SGHNT and CDR2 YYREEE come from the germline V gene (reference sequence). This CDR3 is built from 16 residues. The trim removed 3 bases at V and 2 bases at J, leaving 10 bases unmatched. A word on this clone: As yet, its antigen is unknown.

The chain joins TRBV5-4 to TRBJ1-2; 7 bases agree with TRBD1. This clonotype originated in a human donor in good health. Sequencing was performed on PBMCs. CDR3 amino acids: CASSSGQEHQNYGYTF. In DNA form, the CDR3 reads TGTGCCAGCAGCTCTGGACAGGAACATCAGAACTATGGCTACACCTTC.